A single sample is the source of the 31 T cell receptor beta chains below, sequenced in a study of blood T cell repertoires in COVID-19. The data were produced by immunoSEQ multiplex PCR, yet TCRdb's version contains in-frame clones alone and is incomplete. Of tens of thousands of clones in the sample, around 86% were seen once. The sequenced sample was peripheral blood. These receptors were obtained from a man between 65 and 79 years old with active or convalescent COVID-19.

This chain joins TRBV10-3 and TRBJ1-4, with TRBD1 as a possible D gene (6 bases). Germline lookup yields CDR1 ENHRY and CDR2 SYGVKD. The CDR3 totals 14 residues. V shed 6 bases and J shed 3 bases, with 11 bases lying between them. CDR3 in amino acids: CAISSGVPNEKLFF. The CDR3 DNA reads TGTGCCATCAGCTCAGGGGTTCCTAATGAAAAACTGTTTTTT.

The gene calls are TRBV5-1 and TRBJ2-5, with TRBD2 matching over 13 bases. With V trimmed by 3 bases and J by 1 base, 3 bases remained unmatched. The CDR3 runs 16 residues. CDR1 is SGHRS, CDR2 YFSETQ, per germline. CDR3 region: CASSSGLAGAQETQYF. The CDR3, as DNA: TGCGCCAGCAGCTCCGGACTAGCGGGGGCCCAAGAGACCCAGTACTTC.

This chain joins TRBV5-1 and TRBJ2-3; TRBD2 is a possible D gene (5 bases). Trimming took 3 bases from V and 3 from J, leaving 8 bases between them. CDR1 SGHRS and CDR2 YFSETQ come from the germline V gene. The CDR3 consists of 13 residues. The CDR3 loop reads CASSWTGTDTQYF. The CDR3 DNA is TGCGCCAGCAGCTGGACTGGTACAGATACGCAGTATTTT.

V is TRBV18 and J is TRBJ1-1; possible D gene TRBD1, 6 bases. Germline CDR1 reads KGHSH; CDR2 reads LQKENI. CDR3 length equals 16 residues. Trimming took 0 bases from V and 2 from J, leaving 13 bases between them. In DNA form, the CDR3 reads TGTGCCAGCTCACCACCATCGACCGGGACAAACACTGAAGCTTTCTTT. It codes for CASSPPSTGTNTEAFF.

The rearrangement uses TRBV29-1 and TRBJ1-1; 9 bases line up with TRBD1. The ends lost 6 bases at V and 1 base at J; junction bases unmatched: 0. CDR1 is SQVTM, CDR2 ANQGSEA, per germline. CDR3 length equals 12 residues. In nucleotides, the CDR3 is TGCAGCGTGGGACAGGGGAACACTGAAGCTTTCTTT. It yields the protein CSVGQGNTEAFF.

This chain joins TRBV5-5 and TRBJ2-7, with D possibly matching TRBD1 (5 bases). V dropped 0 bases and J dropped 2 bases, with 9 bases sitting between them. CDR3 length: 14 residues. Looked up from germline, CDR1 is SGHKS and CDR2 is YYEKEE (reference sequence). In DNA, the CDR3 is TGTGCCAGCAGCTTGGGGGCAGGGCCCTACGAGCAGTACTTC. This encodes CASSLGAGPYEQYF.

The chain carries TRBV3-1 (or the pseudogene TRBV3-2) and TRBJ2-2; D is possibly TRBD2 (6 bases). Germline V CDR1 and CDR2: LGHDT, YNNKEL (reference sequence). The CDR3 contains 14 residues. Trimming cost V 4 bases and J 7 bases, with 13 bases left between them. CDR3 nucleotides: TGTGCCAGCAGCCCCTTGGGGGGAGACGGGGAGCTGTTTTTT. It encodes CASSPLGGDGELFF.

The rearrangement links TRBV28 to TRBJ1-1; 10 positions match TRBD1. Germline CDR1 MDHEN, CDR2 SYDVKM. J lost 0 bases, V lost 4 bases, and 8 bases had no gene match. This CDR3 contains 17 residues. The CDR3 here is CASSSRTGGIMNTEAFF. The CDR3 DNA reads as TGTGCCAGCAGTTCACGGACAGGGGGAATCATGAACACTGAAGCTTTCTTT.

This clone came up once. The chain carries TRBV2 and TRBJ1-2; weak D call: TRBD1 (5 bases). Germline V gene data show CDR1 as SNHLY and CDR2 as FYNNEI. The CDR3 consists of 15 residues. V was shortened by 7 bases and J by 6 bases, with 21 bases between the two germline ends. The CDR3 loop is CASNLRGVGTHGYTF. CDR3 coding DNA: TGTGCCAGCAATCTTCGGGGGGTGGGGACCCATGGCTACACCTTC.

Written as DNA, the CDR3 is TGTGCCAGCAGTTATCCGTTTCTTGTGCGGGGTAGGGGAAACAATGAGCAGTTCTTC. Translated: CASSYPFLVRGRGNNEQFF. The chain uses TRBV27 and TRBJ2-1, with D perhaps TRBD2 (6 bases). The CDR3 extends over 19 amino acids. Germline-derived CDR1 and CDR2 are MNHEY and SMNVEV (reference sequence). The V end lost 4 bases, the J end lost 5 bases, and 27 bases lay between the germline ends.

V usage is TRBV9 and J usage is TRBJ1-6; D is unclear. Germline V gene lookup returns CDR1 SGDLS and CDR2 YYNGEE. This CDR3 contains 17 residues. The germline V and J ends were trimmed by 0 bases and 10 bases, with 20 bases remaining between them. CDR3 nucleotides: TGTGCCAGCAGCGTAGAAAGTGGGCCAAGGCACCCCTCACCCCTCCACTTT. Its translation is CASSVESGPRHPSPLHF. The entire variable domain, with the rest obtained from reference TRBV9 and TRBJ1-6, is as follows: DSGVTQTPKHLITATGQRVTLRCSPRSGDLSVYWYQQSLDQGLQFLIQYYNGEERAKGNILERFSAQQFPDLHSELNLSSLELGDSALYFCASSVESGPRHPSPLHFGNGTRLTVT.

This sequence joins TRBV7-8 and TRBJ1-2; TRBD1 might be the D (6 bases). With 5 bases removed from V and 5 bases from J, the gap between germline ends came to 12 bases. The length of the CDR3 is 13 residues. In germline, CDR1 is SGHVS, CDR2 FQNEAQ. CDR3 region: CASSPGQIYGYTF. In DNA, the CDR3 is TGTGCCAGCAGCCCCGGACAGATTTATGGCTACACCTTC.

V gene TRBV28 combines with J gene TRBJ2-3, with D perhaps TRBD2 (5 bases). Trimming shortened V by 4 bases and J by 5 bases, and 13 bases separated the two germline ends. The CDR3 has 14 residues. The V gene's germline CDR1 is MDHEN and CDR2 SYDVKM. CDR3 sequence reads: CASSWTVNGDTQYF. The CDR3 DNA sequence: TGTGCCAGCAGTTGGACTGTAAACGGAGATACGCAGTATTTT. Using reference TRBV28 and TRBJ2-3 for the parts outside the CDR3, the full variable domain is DVKVTQSSRYLVKRTGEKVFLECVQDMDHENMFWYRQDPGLGLRLIYFSYDVKMKEKGDIPEGYSVSREKKERFSLILESASTNQTSMYLCASSWTVNGDTQYFGPGTRLTVL.

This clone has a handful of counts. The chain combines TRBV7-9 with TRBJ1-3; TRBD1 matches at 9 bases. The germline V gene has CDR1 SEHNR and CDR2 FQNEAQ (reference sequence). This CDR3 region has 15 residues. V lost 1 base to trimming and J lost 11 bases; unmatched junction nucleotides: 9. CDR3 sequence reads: CASSLGDRAPDPIYF. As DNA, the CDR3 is TGTGCCAGCAGCTTAGGGGACAGGGCCCCCGACCCCATATATTTT.

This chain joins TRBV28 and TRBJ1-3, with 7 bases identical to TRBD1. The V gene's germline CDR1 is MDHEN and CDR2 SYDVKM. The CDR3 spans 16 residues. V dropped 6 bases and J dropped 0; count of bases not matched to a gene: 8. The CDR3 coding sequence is TGTGCCAGCAGCCCAGGGGGGCAGCTCTCTGGAAACACCATATATTTT. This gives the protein CASSPGGQLSGNTIYF.

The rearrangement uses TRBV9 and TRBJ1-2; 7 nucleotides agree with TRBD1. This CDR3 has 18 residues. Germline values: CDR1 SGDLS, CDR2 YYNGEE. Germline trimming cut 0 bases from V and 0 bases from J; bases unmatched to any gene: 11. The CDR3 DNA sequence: TGTGCCAGCAGCGTAGCCGGGACAGTCAGTTCCGCTAACTATGGCTACACCTTC. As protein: CASSVAGTVSSANYGYTF.

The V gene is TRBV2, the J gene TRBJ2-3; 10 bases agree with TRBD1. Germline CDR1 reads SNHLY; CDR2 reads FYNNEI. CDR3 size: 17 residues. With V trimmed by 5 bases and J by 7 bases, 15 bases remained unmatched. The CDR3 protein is CASSSRGGGQGLHTQYF. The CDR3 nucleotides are TGTGCCAGCAGTTCCCGCGGCGGGGGACAGGGGTTACATACGCAGTATTTT.

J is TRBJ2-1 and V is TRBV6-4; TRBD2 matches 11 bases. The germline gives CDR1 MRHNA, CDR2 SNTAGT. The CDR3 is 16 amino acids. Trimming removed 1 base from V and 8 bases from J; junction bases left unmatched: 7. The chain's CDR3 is CASSDWSASGGYEQFF. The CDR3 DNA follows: TGTGCCAGCAGTGACTGGTCGGCTAGCGGGGGGTATGAGCAGTTCTTC.

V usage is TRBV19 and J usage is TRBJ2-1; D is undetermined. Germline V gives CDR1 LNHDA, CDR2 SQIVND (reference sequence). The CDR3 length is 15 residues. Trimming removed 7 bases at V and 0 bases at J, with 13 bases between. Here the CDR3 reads CASTLGRLSYNEQFF. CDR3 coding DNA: TGTGCCAGTACCCTCGGCAGACTCTCCTACAATGAGCAGTTCTTC.

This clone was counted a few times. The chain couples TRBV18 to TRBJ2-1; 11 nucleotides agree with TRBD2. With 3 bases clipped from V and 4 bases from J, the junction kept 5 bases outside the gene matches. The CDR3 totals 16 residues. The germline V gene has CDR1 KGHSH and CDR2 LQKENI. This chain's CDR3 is CASSPSGTSGYNEQFF. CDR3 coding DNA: TGTGCCAGCTCACCCTCCGGGACTAGCGGTTACAATGAGCAGTTCTTC.

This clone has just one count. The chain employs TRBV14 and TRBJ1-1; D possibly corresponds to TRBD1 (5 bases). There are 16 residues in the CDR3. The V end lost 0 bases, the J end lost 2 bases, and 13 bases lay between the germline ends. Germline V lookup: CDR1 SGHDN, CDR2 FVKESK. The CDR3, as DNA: TGTGCCAGCAGCCAAGATCATAGGGGCGGAAACACTGAAGCTTTCTTT. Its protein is CASSQDHRGGNTEAFF.

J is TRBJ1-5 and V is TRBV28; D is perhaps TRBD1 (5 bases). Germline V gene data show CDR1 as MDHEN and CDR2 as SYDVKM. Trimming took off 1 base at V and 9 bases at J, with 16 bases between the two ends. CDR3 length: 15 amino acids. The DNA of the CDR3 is TGTGCCAGCAGTTTATCCAAATCAGGGTCCAGGCCCCAGCATTTT. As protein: CASSLSKSGSRPQHF.

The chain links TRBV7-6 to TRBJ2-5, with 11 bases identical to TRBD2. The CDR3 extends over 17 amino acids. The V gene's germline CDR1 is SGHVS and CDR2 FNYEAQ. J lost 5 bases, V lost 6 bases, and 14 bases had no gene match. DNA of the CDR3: TGTGCCAGCAGTCCCTCTAATGGACTAGCGGGTTTTGAGACCCAGTACTTC. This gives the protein CASSPSNGLAGFETQYF.

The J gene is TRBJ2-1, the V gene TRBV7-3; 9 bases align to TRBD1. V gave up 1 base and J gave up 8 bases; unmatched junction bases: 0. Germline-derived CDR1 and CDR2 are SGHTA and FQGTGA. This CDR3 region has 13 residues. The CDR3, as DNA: TGTGCCAGCAGCTTAAGACAGGGGGATGAGCAGTTCTTC. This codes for CASSLRQGDEQFF.

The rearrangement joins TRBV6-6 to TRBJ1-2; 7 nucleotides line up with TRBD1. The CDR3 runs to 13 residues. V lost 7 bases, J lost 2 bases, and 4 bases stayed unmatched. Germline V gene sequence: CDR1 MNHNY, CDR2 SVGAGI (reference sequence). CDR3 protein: CASMTGRNYGYTF. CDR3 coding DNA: TGTGCCAGCATGACAGGGCGCAACTATGGCTACACCTTC.

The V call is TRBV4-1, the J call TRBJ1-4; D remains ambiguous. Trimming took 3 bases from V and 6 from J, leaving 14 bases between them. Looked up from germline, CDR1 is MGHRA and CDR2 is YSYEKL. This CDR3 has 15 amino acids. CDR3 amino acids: CASSQEEVAHEKLFF. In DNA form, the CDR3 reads TGCGCCAGCAGCCAGGAGGAAGTGGCCCATGAAAAACTGTTTTTT.

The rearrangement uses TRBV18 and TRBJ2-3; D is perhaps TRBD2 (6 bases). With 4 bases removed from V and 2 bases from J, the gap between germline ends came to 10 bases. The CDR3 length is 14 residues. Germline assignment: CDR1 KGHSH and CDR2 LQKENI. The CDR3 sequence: CASSREVYTDTQYF. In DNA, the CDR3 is TGTGCCAGCTCACGGGAGGTCTACACAGATACGCAGTATTTT. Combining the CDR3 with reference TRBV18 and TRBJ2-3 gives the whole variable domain NAGVMQNPRHLVRRRGQEARLRCSPMKGHSHVYWYRQLPEEGLKFMVYLQKENIIDESGMPKERFSAEFPKEGPSILRIQQVVRGDSAAYFCASSREVYTDTQYFGPGTRLTVL.

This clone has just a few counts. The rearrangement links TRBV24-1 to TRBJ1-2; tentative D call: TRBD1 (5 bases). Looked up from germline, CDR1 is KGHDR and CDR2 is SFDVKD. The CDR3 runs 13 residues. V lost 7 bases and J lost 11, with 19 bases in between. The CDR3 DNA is TGTGCCACCAGCCCCGCGGCTTTTAGGGGATACACCTTC. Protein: CATSPAAFRGYTF.

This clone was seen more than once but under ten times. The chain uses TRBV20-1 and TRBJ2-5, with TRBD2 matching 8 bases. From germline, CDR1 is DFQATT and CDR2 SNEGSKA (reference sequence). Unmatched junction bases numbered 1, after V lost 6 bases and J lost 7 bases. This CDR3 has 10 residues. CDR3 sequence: CSASGGTQYF. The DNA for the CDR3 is TGCAGTGCGAGCGGGGGGACCCAGTACTTC.

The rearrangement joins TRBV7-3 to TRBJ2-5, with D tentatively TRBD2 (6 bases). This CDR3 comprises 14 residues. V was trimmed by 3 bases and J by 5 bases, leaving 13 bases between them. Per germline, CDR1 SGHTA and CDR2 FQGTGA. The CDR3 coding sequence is TGTGCCAGCAGCTTTCAGGGAGGAGGGGAGACCCAGTACTTC. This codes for CASSFQGGGETQYF.

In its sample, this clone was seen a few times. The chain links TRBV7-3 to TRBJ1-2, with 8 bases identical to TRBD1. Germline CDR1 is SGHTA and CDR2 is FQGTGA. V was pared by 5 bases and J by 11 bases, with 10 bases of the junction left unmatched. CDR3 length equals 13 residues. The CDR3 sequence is CASSATGGYGYTF. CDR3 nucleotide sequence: TGTGCCAGCAGCGCCACAGGGGGATACGGGTACACCTTC.